Listed here are 29 T cell receptor beta chains from one sample, sequenced in a study of shared clonotypes between healthy human individuals. The naive CD8 subset, CD45RO-negative cells positively selected for CCR7, excluded terminally differentiated effector memory CD45RA+ cells. TCRdb keeps only in-frame clones here, not all; method: immunoSEQ multiplex PCR. This sample has approximately 600,000 clones, with around 96% found just once. Sequencing was carried out using naive CD8+ T cells sorted from blood. The receptors come from a woman aged 25 to 39 in good health.

CDR3 amino acids: CASSERQGQYEQYF. DNA of the CDR3: TGTGCCAGCAGTGAGCGACAGGGCCAATACGAGCAGTACTTC. The chain links TRBV28 to TRBJ2-5, with 7 positions matching TRBD1. The DNA end lines up better with TRBJ2-7; the J call may be wrong. This CDR3 is 14 amino acids long. Germline-derived CDR1 and CDR2 are MDHEN and SYDVKM.

The chain employs TRBV15 and TRBJ2-1; 9 nucleotides agree with TRBD1. There are 16 residues in the CDR3. The germline CDR1 and CDR2 sequences are LNHNV and YYDKDF (reference sequence). Trimming removed 1 base from V and 3 bases from J; junction bases left unmatched: 4. The CDR3 region has the DNA TGTGCCACCAGCAGAGCAGGACAGGGGATCTACAATGAGCAGTTCTTC. Protein sequence: CATSRAGQGIYNEQFF.

The V gene is TRBV25-1, the J gene TRBJ2-7; the D gene could be TRBD1 or TRBD2 (5 bases each). Per germline, CDR1 MGHDK and CDR2 SYGVNS. Deletions cut 2 bases from V and 9 bases from J, with 8 bases between. This CDR3 has 11 residues. The CDR3 nucleotides are TGTGCCAGCAGTGAACGGGGCTTGCAGTACTTC. Amino acid sequence: CASSERGLQYF.

V usage is TRBV13 and J usage is TRBJ2-5; possibly TRBD2 for D (6 bases). Germline loops: CDR1 PRHDT, CDR2 FYEKMQ (reference sequence). This CDR3 has 15 residues. V gave up 3 bases and J gave up 2 bases, with 13 bases separating them. The chain's CDR3 is CASSLMGGYQETQYF. CDR3 bases: TGTGCCAGCAGCTTGATGGGGGGATATCAAGAGACCCAGTACTTC.

This chain links TRBV9 with TRBJ2-7; 11 nucleotides match TRBD2. With V trimmed by 4 bases and J by 0 bases, 3 bases remained unmatched. CDR3 length equals 15 residues. The V gene's germline CDR1 is SGDLS and CDR2 YYNGEE. Here the CDR3 reads CASSFGTSGSYEQYF. CDR3 bases: TGTGCCAGCAGCTTCGGGACTAGCGGCTCCTACGAGCAGTACTTC.

This clone was observed once. The genes are TRBV5-4 and TRBJ2-1, with D hard to call. The CDR3 totals 13 residues. Trimming removed 0 bases from V and 8 bases from J, with 9 bases in between. Germline CDR1 SGHNT, CDR2 YYREEE (reference sequence). The CDR3 region has the DNA TGTGCCAGCAGCTTGGGGGGTTACGATGAGCAGTTCTTC. This codes for CASSLGGYDEQFF. The full variable domain, with the rest looked up from reference TRBV5-4 and TRBJ2-1, is ETGVTQSPTHLIKTRGQQVTLRCSSQSGHNTVSWYQQALGQGPQFIFQYYREEENGRGNFPPRFSGLQFPNYSSELNVNALELDDSALYLCASSLGGYDEQFFGPGTRLTVL.

The V gene is TRBV4-1, the J gene TRBJ2-2; no firm D call. Germline V gives CDR1 MGHRA, CDR2 YSYEKL. V was trimmed by 2 bases and J by 4 bases, leaving 8 bases between them. The CDR3 has 14 residues. CDR3 sequence reads: CASSQLPSTGELFF. The CDR3 region has the DNA TGCGCCAGCAGCCAACTCCCGAGCACCGGGGAGCTGTTTTTT.

The CDR3: CASSFLPGQGSTGELFF. CDR3 coding DNA: TGCGCCAGCAGCTTTCTACCGGGACAGGGGTCAACCGGGGAGCTGTTTTTT. This sequence joins TRBV5-1 and TRBJ2-2, with TRBD1 identical over 10 bases. The J segment lost 5 bases and the V segment lost 2 bases, leaving 9 bases of the junction unmatched. Germline CDR1 SGHRS, CDR2 YFSETQ. The CDR3 consists of 17 residues.

This sequence joins TRBV7-9 and TRBJ2-7; D not certain. Per the germline V gene, CDR1 is SEHNR and CDR2 is FQNEAQ (reference sequence). This CDR3 region has 11 residues. The germline V and J ends were trimmed by 5 bases and 2 bases, with 4 bases remaining between them. The CDR3 DNA sequence: TGTGCCAGCAGCCCGACCTACGAGCAGTACTTC. Protein: CASSPTYEQYF. The full variable domain, rest sourced from reference TRBV7-9 and TRBJ2-7, is DTGVSQNPRHKITKRGQNVTFRCDPISEHNRLYWYRQTLGQGPEFLTYFQNEAQLEKSRLLSDRFSAERPKGSFSTLEIQRTEQGDSAMYLCASSPTYEQYFGPGTRLTVT.

The chain recombines TRBV11-2 with TRBJ1-2; no clear D gene. CDR1 SGHAT and CDR2 FQNNGV come from the germline V gene. Trimming took off 4 bases at V and 5 bases at J, with 8 bases between the two ends. The CDR3 runs to 12 residues. The CDR3: CASSSDEYGYTF. DNA of the CDR3: TGTGCCAGCAGCTCTGACGAGTATGGCTACACCTTC.

V usage is TRBV6-5 and J usage is TRBJ2-1, with TRBD1 identical over 8 bases. The germline V gene encodes CDR1 MNHEY and CDR2 SVGAGI. The CDR3 extends over 15 amino acids. Trimming took 5 bases from V and 4 from J; bases not matched to a gene: 7. CDR3 in amino acids: CASSQDREGYNEQFF. The CDR3 nucleotides are TGTGCCAGCAGTCAGGACAGGGAAGGGTACAATGAGCAGTTCTTC.

The V gene is TRBV27, the J gene TRBJ2-7; D is unresolved. Per the germline V gene, CDR1 is MNHEY and CDR2 is SMNVEV (reference sequence). Trimming took off 1 base at V and 3 bases at J, with 16 bases between the two ends. The CDR3 totals 16 residues. In DNA, the CDR3 is TGTGCCAGCAGTTTATACTGGCGCAGGATTGGCTACGAGCAGTACTTC. This sequence encodes CASSLYWRRIGYEQYF.

This rearrangement joins TRBV9 to TRBJ1-2; D may be TRBD1 (6 bases). The length of the CDR3 is 17 residues. Looked up from germline, CDR1 is SGDLS and CDR2 is YYNGEE. V was shortened by 0 bases and J by 4 bases, with 19 bases between the two germline ends. CDR3 loop: CASSVGTAASLIYGYTF. The CDR3 coding sequence is TGTGCCAGCAGCGTAGGGACAGCCGCCAGCCTAATCTATGGCTACACCTTC.

The chain joins TRBV27 to TRBJ2-1; the match to TRBD2 covers 7 bases. After removal of 8 bases from V and 6 bases from J, the junction contained 19 bases not matched to a gene. The CDR3 totals 17 residues. Germline loops: CDR1 MNHEY, CDR2 SMNVEV (reference sequence). This CDR3 reads CASGLAEPPRRTNEQFF. The CDR3 coding sequence is TGTGCCAGCGGGCTAGCGGAACCCCCTAGGCGGACCAATGAGCAGTTCTTC.

The J gene is TRBJ2-7, the V gene TRBV5-4; 7 positions agree with TRBD1. The CDR3 has 14 amino acids. The V and J ends lost 2 bases and 6 bases, in that order; junction bases with no gene match: 8. From germline, CDR1 is SGHNT and CDR2 YYREEE (reference sequence). The CDR3 is CASSFARGSSEQYF. DNA for the CDR3: TGTGCCAGCAGCTTCGCCAGGGGGAGTTCCGAGCAGTACTTC.

This clone was recorded only once. The rearrangement links TRBV13 to TRBJ1-5; unclear D gene. The CDR3 covers 14 residues. Trimming shortened V by 8 bases and J by 5 bases, and 16 bases separated the two germline ends. The germline V gene has CDR1 PRHDT and CDR2 FYEKMQ (reference sequence). In DNA form, the CDR3 reads TGTGCCAGCTCGATCGGGGAGGGTGATCAGCCCCAGCATTTT. Translating gives CASSIGEGDQPQHF.

V and J are TRBV6-1 and TRBJ2-7, with 8 bases aligning to TRBD1. Gene TRBJ2-5 matches the end of the DNA better, so the J call may be wrong. CDR1 and CDR2 (germline): MNHNS, SASEGT. This CDR3 has 13 residues. CDR3 sequence: CAGLTGVEGTQYF. In nucleotides, the CDR3 is TGTGCCGGCTTGACAGGGGTCGAGGGGACCCAGTACTTC.

This clone was detected once. The genes are TRBV4-1 and TRBJ1-4; D ambiguous. V lost 5 bases to trimming and J lost 7 bases, with 14 bases between them. Germline values: CDR1 MGHRA, CDR2 YSYEKL. The CDR3 spans 14 residues. The CDR3 nucleotides are TGCGCCAGCAGCGACCGGGCCAACGTTGAAAAACTGTTTTTT. This encodes CASSDRANVEKLFF.

The V gene is TRBV7-9, the J gene TRBJ2-1, with 8 bases that match TRBD1. Trimming took 5 bases from V and 5 from J; bases not matched to a gene: 8. The CDR3 is 15 amino acids. Germline lookup yields CDR1 SEHNR and CDR2 FQNEAQ (reference sequence). DNA for the CDR3: TGTGCCAGCAGCCGGACCAGGACAGGGCACAATGAGCAGTTCTTC. Translated: CASSRTRTGHNEQFF.

The J gene is TRBJ2-5, the V gene TRBV20-1; D is uncertain. The CDR3 loop spans 11 amino acids. V lost 3 bases and J lost 5, with 7 bases in between. The germline V gene has CDR1 DFQATT and CDR2 SNEGSKA (reference sequence). The CDR3 region is CSARVRETQYF. The CDR3 DNA reads as TGCAGTGCTAGGGTTCGCGAGACCCAGTACTTC.

This chain connects TRBV28 to TRBJ1-5; D is uncertain. The ends were cut back, 5 bases at V and 7 bases at J, with 15 bases in the middle. The CDR3 loop spans 14 amino acids. The germline CDR1 and CDR2 sequences are MDHEN and SYDVKM. The chain's CDR3 is CASSTTGFWQPQHF. The CDR3 DNA is TGTGCCAGCAGTACCACTGGGTTCTGGCAGCCCCAGCATTTT. The whole variable domain, filled in from reference TRBV28 and TRBJ1-5, reads DVKVTQSSRYLVKRTGEKVFLECVQDMDHENMFWYRQDPGLGLRLIYFSYDVKMKEKGDIPEGYSVSREKKERFSLILESASTNQTSMYLCASSTTGFWQPQHFGDGTRLSIL.

The chain carries TRBV28 and TRBJ2-3; TRBD2 aligns across 12 bases. This CDR3 contains 16 residues. Germline V gene sequence: CDR1 MDHEN, CDR2 SYDVKM. V was pared by 6 bases and J by 3 bases, with 7 bases of the junction left unmatched. CDR3 coding DNA: TGTGCCAGCAGACGTACTAGCGGGAGGTTGACAGATACGCAGTATTTT. As protein: CASRRTSGRLTDTQYF.

For the CDR3, the DNA is TGTGCCAGCAGCGCCCAGCGGGAGTGGGTAGATACGCAGTATTTT. Translated: CASSAQREWVDTQYF. V gene TRBV9 combines with J gene TRBJ2-3; 8 positions match TRBD2. The CDR3 is 15 residues long. V lost 3 bases and J lost 5; bases outside the gene matches: 8. Germline V CDR1 and CDR2: SGDLS, YYNGEE.

This clone was detected only once. CDR3 in amino acids: CASSLSPGGNTEAFF. The CDR3 nucleotides are TGCGCCAGCAGCTTGAGTCCCGGGGGGAACACTGAAGCTTTCTTT. The chain is built from TRBV5-1 and TRBJ1-1, with D possibly matching TRBD1 (5 bases). The CDR3 length is 15 residues. With 1 base removed from V and 1 base from J, the gap between germline ends came to 11 bases. CDR1 is SGHRS and CDR2 is YFSETQ in the germline V gene. Full variable domain (remainder filled in from reference TRBV5-1 and TRBJ1-1): KAGVTQTPRYLIKTRGQQVTLSCSPISGHRSVSWYQQTPGQGLQFLFEYFSETQRNKGNFPGRFSGRQFSNSRSEMNVSTLELGDSALYLCASSLSPGGNTEAFFGQGTRLTVV.

The chain uses TRBV27 and TRBJ2-5; D remains unclear. TRBJ2-7 explains the end of the DNA better; the J call may be wrong. CDR1 MNHEY and CDR2 SMNVEV come from the germline V gene (reference sequence). The CDR3 has 13 amino acids. CDR3 protein: CASSLYTNYEQYF. CDR3 DNA: TGTGCCAGCAGTTTGTACACCAACTACGAGCAGTACTTC.

This chain connects TRBV5-6 to TRBJ2-1; no definite D call. Germline assignment: CDR1 SGHDT and CDR2 YYEEEE. The CDR3 contains 12 residues. V was pared by 5 bases and J by 10 bases, with 13 bases between. CDR3 protein: CASSYGEREQFF. Written as DNA, the CDR3 is TGTGCCAGCAGTTATGGAGAGAGAGAGCAGTTCTTC.

The rearrangement joins TRBV5-1 to TRBJ2-7; 8 bases are a match to TRBD2. In germline, CDR1 is SGHRS, CDR2 YFSETQ. V lost 0 bases, J lost 4 bases, and 3 bases stayed unmatched. The CDR3 is 14 residues long. CDR3 sequence reads: CASSLEAGVYEQYF. The CDR3 bases are TGCGCCAGCAGCTTGGAAGCGGGAGTTTACGAGCAGTACTTC.

The chain is built from TRBV2 and TRBJ2-1, with 10 bases that match TRBD2. V lost 4 bases to trimming and J lost 0 bases; unmatched junction nucleotides: 0. CDR1 and CDR2 (germline): SNHLY, FYNNEI. The CDR3 covers 15 residues. The CDR3 is CASSGTSGSYNEQFF. Here the CDR3 DNA reads TGTGCCAGCAGTGGGACTAGCGGCTCCTACAATGAGCAGTTCTTC.

This clone has a single count. The chain combines TRBV13 with TRBJ1-1, with TRBD1 matching over 10 bases. The germline CDR1 and CDR2 sequences are PRHDT and FYEKMQ (reference sequence). Trimming removed 1 base from V and 3 bases from J; junction bases left unmatched: 2. There are 15 residues in the CDR3. The CDR3 region is CASSLAGQGDTEAFF. In DNA form, the CDR3 reads TGTGCCAGCAGCTTAGCCGGACAGGGGGACACTGAAGCTTTCTTT.